This TCR beta chain stems from a study of T cells after yellow fever vaccination. Study information: The SMART-Seq v4 Ultra Low Input method served to prepare the low-cell-number fractions.

The sample holds a few counts of this clonotype. 5'RACE template switching generated TCR cDNA, adding a universal primer site and UMIs. In TCRdb, the 5' RACE reads were re-called with MiXCR into one record per CDR3 protein. In the table there are just over 250,000 distinct CDR3 sequences, about 5% of which are singletons. In germline, CDR1 is SGHRS, CDR2 YFSETQ. The V end was cut by 4 bases, the J end by 0 bases, with 7 bases between. The CDR3 length is 14 residues. The material was CD4+ T cells sorted from PBMCs, obtained on the day of the yellow fever booster vaccination. This TCR was recovered from a man in his late teens or twenties who received the YFV17D yellow fever vaccine. The chain is built from TRBV5-1 and TRBJ1-4, with D unresolved. CDR3 in DNA: TGCGCCAGCAGCCAGCTTGCAACTAATGAAAAACTGTTTTTT. As protein: CASSQLATNEKLFF.